The following is a T cell receptor beta chain sequence with its context. Looked up from germline, CDR1 is SGHRS and CDR2 is YFSETQ. V lost 5 bases and J lost 0, with 12 bases in between. This CDR3 comprises 15 residues. TCRdb ran MiXCR on the RT-PCR reads and lists one entry per CDR3 protein. The sample yields fewer than 800,000 distinct CDR3 sequences, 14% seen once. The sequence derives from a female donor in good health, serving as a healthy control. The chain employs TRBV5-1 and TRBJ1-3; D perhaps matches TRBD1 (5 bases). Sequencing was carried out using memory CD4+ T cells from blood. The CDR3 protein is CASSTGRISGNTIYF. CDR3 DNA: TGCGCCAGCAGTACGGGACGAATCTCTGGAAACACCATATATTTT.